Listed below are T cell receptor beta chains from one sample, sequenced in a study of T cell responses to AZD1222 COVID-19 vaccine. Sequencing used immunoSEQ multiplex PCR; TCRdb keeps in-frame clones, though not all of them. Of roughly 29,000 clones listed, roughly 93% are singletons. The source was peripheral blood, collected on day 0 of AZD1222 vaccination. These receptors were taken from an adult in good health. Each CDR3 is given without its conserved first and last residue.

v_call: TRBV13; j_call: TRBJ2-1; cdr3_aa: ASSAGGRADNEQF
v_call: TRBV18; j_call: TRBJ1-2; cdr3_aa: ASSPGPMNYGYT
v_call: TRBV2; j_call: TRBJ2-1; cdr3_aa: ASSEARGEYNEQF
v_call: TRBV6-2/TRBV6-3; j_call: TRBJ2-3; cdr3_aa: ASSYQDARIETQY
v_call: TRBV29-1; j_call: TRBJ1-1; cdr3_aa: SVGQGDTEAF
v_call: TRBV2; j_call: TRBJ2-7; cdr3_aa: ASSEALDRLSEQY
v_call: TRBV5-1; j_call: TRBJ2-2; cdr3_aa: ASSLRLARTGELF
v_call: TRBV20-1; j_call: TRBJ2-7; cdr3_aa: SASRFEQY
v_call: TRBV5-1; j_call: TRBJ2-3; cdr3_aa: ASSLSFGDTQY
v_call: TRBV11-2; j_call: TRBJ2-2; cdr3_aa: ASSFKPGQDDENTGELF
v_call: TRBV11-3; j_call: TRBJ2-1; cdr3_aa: ASSTRQGAHNEQF
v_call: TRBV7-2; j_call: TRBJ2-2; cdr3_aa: ASSLTGGVGGELF
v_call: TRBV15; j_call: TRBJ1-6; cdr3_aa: ATSRGGDGNSPLH
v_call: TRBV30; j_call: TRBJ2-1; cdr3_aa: AWSVRGTVNNEQF
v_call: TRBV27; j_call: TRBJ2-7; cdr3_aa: ASSLGTTLY
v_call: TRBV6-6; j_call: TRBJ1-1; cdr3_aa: ASSYATGAF
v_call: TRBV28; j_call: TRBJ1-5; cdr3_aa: ASRQSNQPQH
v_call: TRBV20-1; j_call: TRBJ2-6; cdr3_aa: SASADTSGANVLT
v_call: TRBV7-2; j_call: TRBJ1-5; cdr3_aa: ASSRNSGNQPQH